The 8 T cell receptor beta chains below all came from one sample that was sequenced in a study of blood T cells in healthy people across ages. The second PCR ran about 6 to 12 cycles with a sample-barcoded 5' primer and J-beta primers. TCRdb re-called the 5' RACE reads through MiXCR, storing one row per CDR3 protein. The table includes 450,000 to 700,000 distinct CDR3 sequences, about 25% detected once. The sample comprised blood. The receptors were sampled from a woman aged 70-85 years in good health.

This clonotype has a handful of counts. The chain combines TRBV29-1 with TRBJ2-5, with D possibly TRBD2 on 5 matching bases. From germline, CDR1 is SQVTM and CDR2 ANQGSEA. The CDR3 spans 12 residues. Trimming cost V 7 bases and J 2 bases, with 11 bases left between them. The CDR3 spells CSAGREQETQYF. CDR3 nucleotides: TGCAGCGCCGGACGGGAACAAGAGACCCAGTACTTC.

Many counts were recorded for this clonotype. The chain has TRBV7-2 and TRBJ2-5, with no clear D. This CDR3 is built from 14 residues. CDR1 SGHTA and CDR2 FQGNSA come from the germline V gene. Trimming shortened V by 2 bases and J by 7 bases, and 14 bases separated the two germline ends. The CDR3 reads CASSLTGLPGTQYF. The DNA for the CDR3 is TGTGCCAGCAGCTTAACTGGGCTCCCAGGGACCCAGTACTTC.

As concerns this clonotype: Because it lacks the conserved phenylalanine or tryptophan at the end, this CDR3 is likely a read error. The gene calls are TRBV12-3 or TRBV12-4 and TRBJ2-3; the D gene could be TRBD1 or TRBD2 (7 bases each). This CDR3 region has 16 residues. The CDR3 sequence: CASSFQGQTSTDAQYS. The DNA for the CDR3 is TGTGCCAGCAGTTTCCAGGGACAGACTAGCACAGATGCGCAGTATTCT.

This clonotype was observed once. The chain couples TRBV12-3 or TRBV12-4 to TRBJ2-1, with 7 bases identical to TRBD1. The CDR3 contains 15 residues. With V trimmed by 6 bases and J by 6 bases, 11 bases remained unmatched. The CDR3 protein is CASSFTGVSGNEQFF. The DNA of the CDR3 is TGTGCCAGCAGCTTCACAGGGGTCTCAGGCAATGAGCAGTTCTTC.

The gene calls are TRBV20-1 and TRBJ2-5; perhaps TRBD2 as D (5 bases). TRBJ2-7 matches the DNA end more closely, so the J call is doubtful. The CDR3 sequence is 15 residues long. Germline CDR1 is DFQATT and CDR2 is SNEGSKA (reference sequence). As DNA, the CDR3 is TGCAGTGCTAGTAAAGTCCGGGATGGGTCCTACGAGCAGTACTTC. Its protein product is CSASKVRDGSYEQYF.

This clonotype has only a few counts. Germline is not matched at one junction end, which may reflect a read error. The V gene is TRBV7-7, the J gene TRBJ2-1, with 8 bases matching TRBD2. In germline, CDR1 is SSHAT, CDR2 FNYEAQ (reference sequence). CDR3 length: 15 residues. In DNA, the CDR3 is TGTGCTAGCAGCCGGGAGGGACTTAGCTACAATGAGCAGTTCTTC. Protein product: CASSREGLSYNEQFF.

In this sample, this clonotype turned up a few times. The gene calls are TRBV29-1 and TRBJ2-4, with D unclear. Trimming removed 0 bases at V and 10 bases at J, with 7 bases between. The CDR3 runs 11 residues. Germline V gene data show CDR1 as SQVTM and CDR2 as ANQGSEA. The CDR3 here is CSVEDRSIQYF. As DNA, the CDR3 is TGCAGCGTTGAAGATCGGTCGATTCAGTACTTC.

The chain combines TRBV5-1 with TRBJ2-3; D possibly matches TRBD1 or TRBD2 (5 bases each). Trimming left V 4 bases short and J 0 bases short, with 12 bases between. This CDR3 comprises 15 residues. Germline lookup yields CDR1 SGHRS and CDR2 YFSETQ. CDR3 bases: TGCGCCAGCAGCCGGGACCCGTCTAGCACAGATACGCAGTATTTT. Translation: CASSRDPSSTDTQYF.